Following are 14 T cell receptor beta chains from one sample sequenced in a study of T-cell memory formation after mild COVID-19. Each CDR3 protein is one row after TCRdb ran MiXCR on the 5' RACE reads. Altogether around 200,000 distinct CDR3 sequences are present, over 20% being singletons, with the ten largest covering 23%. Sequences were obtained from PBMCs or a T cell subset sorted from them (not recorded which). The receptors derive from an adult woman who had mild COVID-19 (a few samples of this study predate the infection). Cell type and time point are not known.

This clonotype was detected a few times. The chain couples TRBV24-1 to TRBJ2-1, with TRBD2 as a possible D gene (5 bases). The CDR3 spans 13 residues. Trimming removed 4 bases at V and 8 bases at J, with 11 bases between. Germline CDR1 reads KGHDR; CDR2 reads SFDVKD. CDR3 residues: CATSDPLVHEQFF. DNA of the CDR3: TGTGCCACCAGTGACCCACTAGTTCATGAGCAGTTCTTC.

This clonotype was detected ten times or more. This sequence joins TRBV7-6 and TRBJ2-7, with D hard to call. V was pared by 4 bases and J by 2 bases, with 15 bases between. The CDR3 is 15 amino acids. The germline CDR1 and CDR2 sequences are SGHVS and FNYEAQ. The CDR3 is CASSSDAGQTYEQYF. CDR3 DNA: TGTGCCAGCAGCTCCGACGCCGGGCAGACCTACGAGCAGTACTTC.

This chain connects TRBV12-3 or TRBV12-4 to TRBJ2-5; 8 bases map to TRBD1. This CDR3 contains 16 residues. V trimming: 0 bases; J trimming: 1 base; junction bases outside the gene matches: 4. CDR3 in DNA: TGTGCCAGCAGTTTAGCGACAGGGGCTATCCAAGAGACCCAGTACTTC. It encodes CASSLATGAIQETQYF.

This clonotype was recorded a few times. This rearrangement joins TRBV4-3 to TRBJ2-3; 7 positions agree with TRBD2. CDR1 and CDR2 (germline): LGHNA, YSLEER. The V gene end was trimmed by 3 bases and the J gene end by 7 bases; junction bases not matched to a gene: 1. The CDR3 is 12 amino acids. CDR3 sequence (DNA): TGCGCCAGCAGCCAGGGGGGGAATACGCAGTATTTT. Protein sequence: CASSQGGNTQYF.

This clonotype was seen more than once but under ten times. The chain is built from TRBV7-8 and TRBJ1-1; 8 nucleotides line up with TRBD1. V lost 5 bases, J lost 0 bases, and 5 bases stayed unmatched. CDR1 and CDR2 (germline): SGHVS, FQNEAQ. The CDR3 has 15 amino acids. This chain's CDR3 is CASSGQGNMNTEAFF. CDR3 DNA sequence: TGTGCCAGCAGCGGACAGGGAAACATGAACACTGAAGCTTTCTTT.

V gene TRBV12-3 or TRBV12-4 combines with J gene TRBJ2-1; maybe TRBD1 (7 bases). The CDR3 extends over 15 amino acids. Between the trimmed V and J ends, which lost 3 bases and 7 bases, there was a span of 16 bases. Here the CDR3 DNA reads TGTGCCAGCAGTTTGTCCCAGGGGGGTTGGAATGAGCAGTTCTTC. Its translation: CASSLSQGGWNEQFF.

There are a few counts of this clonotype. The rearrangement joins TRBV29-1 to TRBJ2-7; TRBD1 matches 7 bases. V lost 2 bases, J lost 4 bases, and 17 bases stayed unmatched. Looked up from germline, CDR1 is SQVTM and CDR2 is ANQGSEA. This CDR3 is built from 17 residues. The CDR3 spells CSVERSNQVTGLYEQYF. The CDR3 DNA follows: TGCAGCGTTGAAAGGTCTAATCAAGTGACAGGGTTGTACGAGCAGTACTTC.

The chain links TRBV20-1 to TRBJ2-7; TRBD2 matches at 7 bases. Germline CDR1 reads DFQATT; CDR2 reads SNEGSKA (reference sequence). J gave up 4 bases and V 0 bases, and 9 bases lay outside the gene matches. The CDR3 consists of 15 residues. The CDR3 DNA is TGCAGTGCTAGAGAGGGCGGGAGAATGGGGTACGAGCAGTACTTC. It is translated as CSAREGGRMGYEQYF.

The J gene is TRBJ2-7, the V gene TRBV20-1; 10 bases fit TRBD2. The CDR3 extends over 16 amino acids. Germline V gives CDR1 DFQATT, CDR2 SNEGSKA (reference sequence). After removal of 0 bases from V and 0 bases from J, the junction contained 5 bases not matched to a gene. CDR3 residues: CSARDTSGVSSYEQYF. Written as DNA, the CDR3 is TGCAGTGCTAGAGATACTAGCGGGGTTAGCTCCTACGAGCAGTACTTC.

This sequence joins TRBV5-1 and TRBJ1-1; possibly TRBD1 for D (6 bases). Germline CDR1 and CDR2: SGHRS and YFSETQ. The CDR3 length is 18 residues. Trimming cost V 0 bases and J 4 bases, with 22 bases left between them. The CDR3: CASSLDWVSMGGGTEAFF. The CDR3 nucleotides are TGCGCCAGCAGCTTGGATTGGGTCAGCATGGGAGGGGGCACTGAAGCTTTCTTT.

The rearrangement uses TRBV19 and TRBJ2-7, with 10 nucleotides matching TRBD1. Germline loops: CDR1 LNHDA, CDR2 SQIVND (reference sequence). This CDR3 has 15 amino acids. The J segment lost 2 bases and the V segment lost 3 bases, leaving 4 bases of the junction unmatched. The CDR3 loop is CASSIGTGATYEQYF. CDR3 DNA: TGTGCCAGTAGTATCGGGACAGGGGCGACCTACGAGCAGTACTTC.

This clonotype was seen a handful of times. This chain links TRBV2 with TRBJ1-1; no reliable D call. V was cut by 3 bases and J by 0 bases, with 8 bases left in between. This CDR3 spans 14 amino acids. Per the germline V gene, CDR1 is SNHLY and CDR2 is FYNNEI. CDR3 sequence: CASSDEYMNTEAFF. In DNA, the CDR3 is TGTGCCAGCAGTGACGAATATATGAACACTGAAGCTTTCTTT. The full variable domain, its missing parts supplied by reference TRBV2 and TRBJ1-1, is EPEVTQTPSHQVTQMGQEVILRCVPISNHLYFYWYRQILGQKVEFLVSFYNNEISEKSEIFDDQFSVERPDGSNFTLKIRSTKLEDSAMYFCASSDEYMNTEAFFGQGTRLTVV.

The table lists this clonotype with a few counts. The CDR3, as DNA: TGTGCCAGCAGCTTAGCTCCCAGGGACTCAGATACGCAGTATTTT. Translating gives CASSLAPRDSDTQYF. The chain employs TRBV7-8 and TRBJ2-3; a possible D gene is TRBD2 (6 bases). The CDR3 consists of 15 residues. Germline V gene sequence: CDR1 SGHVS, CDR2 FQNEAQ. Trimming took off 0 bases at V and 4 bases at J, with 11 bases between the two ends.

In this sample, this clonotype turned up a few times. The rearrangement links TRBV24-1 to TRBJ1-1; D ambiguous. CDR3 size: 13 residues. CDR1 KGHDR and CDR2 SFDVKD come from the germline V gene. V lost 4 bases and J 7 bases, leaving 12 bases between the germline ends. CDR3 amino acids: CATSDLAGNEAFF. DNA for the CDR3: TGTGCCACCAGTGACCTGGCGGGAAATGAAGCTTTCTTT.